This TCR beta chain stems from a study of blood T cell repertoires in COVID-19. TCRdb's table, derived via immunoSEQ multiplex PCR, lists solely in-frame clones and lacks some. The sample shows 65,000 to 70,000 clones, around 77% of them seen only once. CDR3 size: 16 residues. V lost 2 bases and J lost 1; bases outside the gene matches: 6. Germline CDR1 reads MNHEY; CDR2 reads SVGAGI. Material: peripheral blood. V gene TRBV6-5 combines with J gene TRBJ1-1, with TRBD1 identical over 8 bases. The TCR was taken from a man between 60 and 75 years old with acute or convalescent COVID-19. This CDR3 reads CASSYASGTGNTEAFF. The CDR3 DNA reads TGTGCCAGCAGTTACGCCTCCGGGACAGGGAACACTGAAGCTTTCTTT.